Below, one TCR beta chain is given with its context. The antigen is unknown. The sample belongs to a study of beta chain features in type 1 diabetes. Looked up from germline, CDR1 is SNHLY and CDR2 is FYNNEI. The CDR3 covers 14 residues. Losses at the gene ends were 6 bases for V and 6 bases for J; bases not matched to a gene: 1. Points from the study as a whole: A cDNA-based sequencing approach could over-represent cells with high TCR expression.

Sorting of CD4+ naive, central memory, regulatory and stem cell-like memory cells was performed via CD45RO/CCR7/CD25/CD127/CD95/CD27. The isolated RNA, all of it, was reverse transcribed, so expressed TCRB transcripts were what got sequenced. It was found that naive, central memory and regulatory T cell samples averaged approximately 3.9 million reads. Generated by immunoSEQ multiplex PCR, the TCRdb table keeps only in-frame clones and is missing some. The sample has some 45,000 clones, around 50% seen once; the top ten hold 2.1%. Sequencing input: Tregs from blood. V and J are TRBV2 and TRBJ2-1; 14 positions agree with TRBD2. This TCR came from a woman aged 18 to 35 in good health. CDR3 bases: TGTGCCAGCAGGGGGACTAGCGGGAGCAATGAGCAGTTCTTC. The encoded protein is CASRGTSGSNEQFF.